This T cell receptor beta chain is from a study of CD8+CD57+ T cells in acquired aplastic anemia. Study in general: Yields of DNA that came from sorted CD4+ and CD8+ cells averaged approximately 3.2 ug. Overall study results and limits: CD8+ Simpson's diversity in patients was not significantly different from that in controls. Overlapping CD8+ CDR3 repertoires of patients and controls contained under 35 shared sequences.

Using genomic DNA as the template, TCR beta VDJ and CDR3 profiling was carried out. TCRdb reanalysed the reads using MiXCR and keeps one entry per CDR3 protein. Here the sample spans approximately 200,000 distinct CDR3 sequences, 64% being singletons. A few counts support this clonotype. Its antigen remains unidentified. This sequence originates from a human donor with severe aplastic anemia or a healthy control (not recorded which). The material sequenced was sorted CD4+, CD8+, or CD8+CD57+ T cells (not recorded which) from PBMCs.

The chain's CDR3 is CASNPTGVNTEAFF. CDR3 DNA: TGTGCCAGCAATCCAACGGGAGTGAACACTGAAGCTTTCTTT. The chain couples TRBV9 to TRBJ1-1; D remains unclear. V lost 6 bases and J lost 0, with 12 bases in between. The CDR3 covers 14 residues. CDR1 and CDR2 from the germline V gene are SGDLS and YYNGEE.